This entry concerns a single T cell receptor beta chain. Some clones are missing from TCRdb's copy, which holds only in-frame ones; the method was immunoSEQ multiplex PCR. The repertoire consists of 130,000 to 150,000 clones, with roughly 90% occurring once and the leading ten covering 4.5%. The sample is drawn from a study of cytomegalovirus exposure and HLA in healthy donors. The V gene end was trimmed by 4 bases and the J gene end by 8 bases; junction bases not matched to a gene: 7. There are 14 residues in the CDR3. Germline V gene lookup returns CDR1 MNHNS and CDR2 SASEGT. Sequencing was performed on PBMCs. V is TRBV6-1 and J is TRBJ1-4; 7 bases are a match to TRBD1. This sequence originates from a man between 18 and 29 years old in good health and CMV-seropositive. CDR3 protein: CASSGDSTYEKLFF. The CDR3 coding sequence is TGTGCCAGCAGTGGGGACAGTACGTACGAAAAACTGTTTTTT.